This is a list of T cell receptor beta chains from one sample in a study of blood T cell repertoires in COVID-19. Assay used: immunoSEQ multiplex PCR; TCRdb lists only in-frame clones, some missing. The sample lists fewer than 200,000 clones; around 80% were seen once. Sequenced sample: PBMCs or T cells enriched from blood (not recorded which). These receptors all stem from a man aged 50-59 years who had recovered from COVID-19. Both conserved end residues are part of each CDR3. The order of the fields is CDR3 protein, CDR3 DNA, CDR3 length, V gene, clone size, J gene, D gene. A D gene is named only where the DNA matches it firmly. Where a row states a size, it is once, few, many or the class of an expanded clone; other rows omit it.

CDR3: CASSRGHLYNSPLHF
DNA: TGTGCCAGCAGCCGGGGACACCTCTATAATTCACCCCTCCACTTT
length: 15
V: TRBV7-8
size: -
J: TRBJ1-6
D: -

CDR3: CASSIEAGSSYEQYF
DNA: TGTGCCAGTAGTATAGAGGCGGGCAGCTCCTACGAGCAGTACTTC
length: 15
V: TRBV19
size: few
J: TRBJ2-7
D: -

CDR3: CASSLETSHRETQYF
DNA: TGTGCCAGCAGCTTAGAGACTAGCCATAGAGAGACCCAGTACTTC
length: 15
V: TRBV13
size: -
J: TRBJ2-5
D: TRBD2

CDR3: CASSEALAPVHF
DNA: TGTGCCAGCAGTGAAGCGCTAGCCCCGGTGCATTTT
length: 12
V: TRBV2
size: -
J: TRBJ1-5
D: -

CDR3: CSVEEFRVSNQPQHF
DNA: TGCAGCGTTGAAGAATTCCGGGTAAGCAATCAGCCCCAGCATTTT
length: 15
V: TRBV29-1
size: -
J: TRBJ1-5
D: -

CDR3: CASSSGQGGYGYTF
DNA: TGTGCCAGCAGTTCTGGACAGGGGGGCTATGGCTACACCTTC
length: 14
V: TRBV6-5
size: -
J: TRBJ1-2
D: TRBD1

CDR3: CASSLGGSSYNEQFF
DNA: TGTGCCAGCAGCTTGGGAGGGAGCTCCTACAATGAGCAGTTCTTC
length: 15
V: TRBV5-5
size: -
J: TRBJ2-1
D: -

CDR3: CASSRQRGQETQYF
DNA: TGTGCCAGCAGCCGCCAGCGGGGGCAAGAGACCCAGTACTTC
length: 14
V: TRBV2
size: -
J: TRBJ2-5
D: TRBD2

CDR3: CASSPGTSGTGGQFF
DNA: TGTGCCAGCAGTCCCGGGACTAGCGGAACCGGGGGGCAGTTCTTC
length: 15
V: TRBV6-2/TRBV6-3
size: -
J: TRBJ2-1
D: TRBD2

CDR3: CASRKDPGTSGRGEGNEQFF
DNA: TGTGCCAGTAGGAAAGATCCCGGGACTAGCGGAAGGGGTGAGGGCAATGAGCAGTTCTTC
length: 20
V: TRBV19
size: -
J: TRBJ2-1
D: TRBD2

CDR3: CASSPLAGAGGPYEQFF
DNA: TGCGCCAGCAGCCCCTTAGCAGGCGCGGGGGGGCCATATGAGCAGTTCTTC
length: 17
V: TRBV4-1
size: few
J: TRBJ2-1
D: TRBD2

CDR3: CASSPPSGITGELFF
DNA: TGTGCCAGCAGCCCACCCTCAGGGATCACCGGGGAGCTGTTTTTT
length: 15
V: TRBV9
size: once
J: TRBJ2-2
D: -

CDR3: CASSRRQGVKAHGYTF
DNA: TGCGCCAGCAGCCGCCGACAGGGGGTGAAGGCCCATGGCTACACCTTC
length: 16
V: TRBV5-1
size: -
J: TRBJ1-2
D: TRBD1

CDR3: CASSWAGDNTEAFF
DNA: TGTGCCAGCAGTTGGGCAGGGGATAACACTGAAGCTTTCTTT
length: 14
V: TRBV6-5
size: -
J: TRBJ1-1
D: -

CDR3: CASSGTSGADTQYF
DNA: TGTGCCAGCAGTGGGACTAGCGGGGCAGATACGCAGTATTTT
length: 14
V: TRBV6-4
size: many
J: TRBJ2-3
D: TRBD2

CDR3: CASSQGAGPYEQYF
DNA: TGTGCCAGCAGCCAAGGGGCAGGGCCCTACGAGCAGTACTTC
length: 14
V: TRBV3-1/TRBV3-2
size: -
J: TRBJ2-7
D: -

CDR3: CASSETTLRDRGNTIYF
DNA: TGCGCCAGCAGTGAGACAACCCTGAGGGACAGGGGAAACACCATATATTTT
length: 17
V: TRBV10-2
size: few
J: TRBJ1-3
D: TRBD1

CDR3: CASSLEHSPLHF
DNA: TGTGCCAGCAGTTTAGAGCATTCACCCCTCCACTTT
length: 12
V: TRBV12-3/TRBV12-4
size: -
J: TRBJ1-6
D: -

CDR3: CSVNLGGEKLFF
DNA: TGCAGCGTTAATTTGGGAGGTGAAAAACTGTTTTTT
length: 12
V: TRBV29-1
size: -
J: TRBJ1-4
D: -

CDR3: CASSLRSFGGQPQHF
DNA: TGTGCCAGCAGCTTGAGGTCCTTTGGGGGCCAGCCCCAGCATTTT
length: 15
V: TRBV5-6
size: few
J: TRBJ1-5
D: -

CDR3: CASSKSPRDSPNYGYTF
DNA: TGTGCCAGCAGCAAATCGCCCCGGGACAGTCCTAACTATGGCTACACCTTC
length: 17
V: TRBV4-2
size: -
J: TRBJ1-2
D: TRBD1

CDR3: CASSRTSETQYF
DNA: TGCGCCAGCAGCAGGACTAGCGAGACCCAGTACTTC
length: 12
V: TRBV5-1
size: -
J: TRBJ2-5
D: TRBD2

CDR3: CASSDSSYEQYF
DNA: TGTGCCAGCAGTGACAGCTCCTACGAGCAGTACTTC
length: 12
V: TRBV2
size: -
J: TRBJ2-7
D: -

CDR3: CASSFGTGVGEQYF
DNA: TGTGCCAGCAGTTTTGGGACAGGGGTGGGGGAGCAGTACTTC
length: 14
V: TRBV6-5
size: -
J: TRBJ2-7
D: TRBD1

CDR3: CASSLEVSDKAFF
DNA: TGCGCCAGCAGCTTGGAGGTGTCGGACAAAGCTTTCTTT
length: 13
V: TRBV5-1
size: once
J: TRBJ1-1
D: -

CDR3: CASSIGQQRIQETQYF
DNA: TGTGCCAGCTCAATCGGACAGCAGCGAATCCAAGAGACCCAGTACTTC
length: 16
V: TRBV18
size: -
J: TRBJ2-5
D: -

CDR3: CATGRARGLDNEQFF
DNA: TGTGCCACCGGGCGGGCCAGGGGGCTTGACAATGAGCAGTTCTTC
length: 15
V: TRBV24-1
size: once
J: TRBJ2-1
D: TRBD1

CDR3: CASSLGRNQPQHF
DNA: TGTGCCAGCAGCTTGGGCAGAAATCAGCCCCAGCATTTT
length: 13
V: TRBV7-9
size: -
J: TRBJ1-5
D: -

CDR3: CASSPWDRGSSGNTIYF
DNA: TGTGCCAGCAGTCCCTGGGACAGGGGAAGCTCTGGAAACACCATATATTTT
length: 17
V: TRBV6-6
size: -
J: TRBJ1-3
D: TRBD1

CDR3: CASSYSGGGAGQFF
DNA: TGTGCCAGCAGTTACTCAGGCGGGGGGGCCGGGCAGTTCTTC
length: 14
V: TRBV6-6
size: -
J: TRBJ2-1
D: TRBD2

CDR3: CASSLVGTGLNYGYTF
DNA: TGTGCCAGCAGCTTGGTGGGGACGGGACTTAACTATGGCTACACCTTC
length: 16
V: TRBV5-8
size: -
J: TRBJ1-2
D: -

CDR3: CASSIGPPTGPNEKLFF
DNA: TGTGCCAGTAGTATAGGCCCCCCGACAGGACCGAATGAAAAACTGTTTTTT
length: 17
V: TRBV19
size: -
J: TRBJ1-4
D: -

CDR3: CASSSMAASYNEQFF
DNA: TGTGCCAGCAGCTCAATGGCGGCGTCCTACAATGAGCAGTTCTTC
length: 15
V: TRBV9
size: -
J: TRBJ2-1
D: -

CDR3: CASSSKIGWRGGSEQFF
DNA: TGTGCCAGCAGCTCCAAAATTGGTTGGCGGGGGGGTAGTGAGCAGTTCTTC
length: 17
V: TRBV7-9
size: -
J: TRBJ2-1
D: TRBD2

CDR3: CASRNRETNEKLFF
DNA: TGTGCCAGCAGGAACAGGGAAACTAATGAAAAACTGTTTTTT
length: 14
V: TRBV2
size: -
J: TRBJ1-4
D: -

CDR3: CASSYNQGAGGLDTQYF
DNA: TGTGCCAGCAGCTATAATCAGGGGGCAGGGGGCCTCGATACGCAGTATTTT
length: 17
V: TRBV7-9
size: few
J: TRBJ2-3
D: TRBD1

CDR3: CASRKQGAADTQYF
DNA: TGTGCCAGCAGGAAACAGGGGGCCGCAGATACGCAGTATTTT
length: 14
V: TRBV6-5
size: -
J: TRBJ2-3
D: TRBD1

CDR3: CASSPPNSYNEQFF
DNA: TGTGCCAGCAGTCCACCTAACTCCTACAATGAGCAGTTCTTC
length: 14
V: TRBV28
size: -
J: TRBJ2-1
D: -

CDR3: CASSSGYEQYF
DNA: TGCGCCAGCAGCTCAGGGTACGAGCAGTACTTC
length: 11
V: TRBV5-1
size: -
J: TRBJ2-7
D: -

CDR3: CASAVGTGGIYGYTF
DNA: TGCGCCAGCGCCGTTGGGACAGGGGGAATCTATGGCTACACCTTC
length: 15
V: TRBV5-1
size: -
J: TRBJ1-2
D: TRBD1